One sample yielded the 17 T cell receptor beta chains listed below, sequenced in a study of blood T cells in healthy people across ages. Primers used in a second PCR of about 7 to 12 cycles were a sample-barcoded 5' primer and a J-beta primer mix. MiXCR was run by TCRdb on the 5' RACE reads, yielding one entry per CDR3 protein. The repertoire includes some 1,500,000 distinct CDR3 sequences, approximately 43% of them detected once, and 4% sits in the top ten. Sequenced input: blood. The receptors come from a woman aged 18-30 years in good health.

The V call is TRBV29-1, the J call TRBJ2-2; D is unresolved. Germline lookup yields CDR1 SQVTM and CDR2 ANQGSEA. This CDR3 has 12 amino acids. Trimming pared 4 bases from V and 4 bases from J, leaving 7 bases between. CDR3 sequence: CSVVQTTGELFF. In DNA form, the CDR3 reads TGCAGCGTTGTACAGACCACCGGGGAGCTGTTTTTT.

This chain connects TRBV20-1 to TRBJ2-4; TRBD1 matches 11 bases. The end of the DNA is better explained by TRBJ2-7, so the J call may be wrong. Germline lookup yields CDR1 DFQATT and CDR2 SNEGSKA (reference sequence). The length of the CDR3 is 13 residues. CDR3 region: CSARRTGGVEQYF. In DNA form, the CDR3 reads TGCAGTGCTCGGCGGACAGGGGGCGTCGAGCAGTACTTC.

This clonotype was detected many times. The chain couples TRBV6-2 or TRBV6-3 to TRBJ2-1; D remains unclear. The CDR3 is made up of 12 amino acids. Trimming removed 6 bases from V and 4 bases from J, with 7 bases in between. CDR1 is MNHEY, CDR2 SVGEGT, per germline. CDR3 in DNA: TGTGCCAGCAGCCCAATTTACAATGAGCAGTTCTTC. Residues: CASSPIYNEQFF.

The V call is TRBV6-2 or TRBV6-3, the J call TRBJ2-5; 7 bases agree with TRBD1. The CDR3 spans 17 residues. Germline-derived CDR1 and CDR2 are MNHEY and SVGEGT. Trimming removed 2 bases from V and 11 bases from J; junction bases left unmatched: 20. In DNA form, the CDR3 reads TGTGCCAGCAGTTACAGTATTTGGGACAGCAATACAGAAGAGCAGTACTTC. Translation: CASSYSIWDSNTEEQYF.

The chain carries TRBV9 and TRBJ2-1; maybe TRBD2 (6 bases). Deletions cut 1 base from V and 6 bases from J, with 14 bases between. The CDR3 sequence is 15 residues long. CDR1 and CDR2 (germline): SGDLS, YYNGEE. The CDR3 is CASSVRGDSINEQFF. The CDR3 nucleotides read TGTGCCAGCAGCGTAAGAGGGGACTCGATCAATGAGCAGTTCTTC. Together with reference TRBV9 and TRBJ2-1, the CDR3 gives the full variable domain: DSGVTQTPKHLITATGQRVTLRCSPRSGDLSVYWYQQSLDQGLQFLIQYYNGEERAKGNILERFSAQQFPDLHSELNLSSLELGDSALYFCASSVRGDSINEQFFGPGTRLTVL.

V is TRBV12-3 or TRBV12-4 and J is TRBJ2-7, with D uncertain. CDR3 length: 14 amino acids. Trimming pared 1 base from V and 7 bases from J, leaving 14 bases between. CDR3 DNA: TGTGCCAGCAGTTTAGGATACGGCAACAATGAGCAGTACTTC. Translation gives CASSLGYGNNEQYF.

The rearrangement joins TRBV21-1 to TRBJ1-2. TRBV21-1 is a listed pseudogene. This CDR3 contains 14 residues. The CDR3 reads CASSKVGHLYGYTF. CDR3 in DNA: TGTGCCAGCAGCAAAGTTGGCCATCTATATGGCTACACCTTC.

This clonotype appeared a few times. The CDR3 nucleotides are TGTGCCAGCAGCCCGGGACAGAGGGGAGGCTACACCTTC. Its translation is CASSPGQRGGYTF. The J gene is TRBJ1-2, the V gene TRBV6-6; TRBD1 matches at 7 bases. From germline, CDR1 is MNHNY and CDR2 SVGAGI (reference sequence). The CDR3 has 13 residues. Germline trimming cut 6 bases from V and 8 bases from J; bases unmatched to any gene: 9.

This chain joins TRBV6-1 and TRBJ1-1; D unresolved. In germline, CDR1 is MNHNS, CDR2 SASEGT. V was clipped by 4 bases and J by 5 bases, with 14 bases between them. This CDR3 is built from 14 residues. CDR3 residues: CASSAARLMTEAFF. CDR3 bases: TGTGCCAGCAGTGCCGCACGTTTGATGACTGAAGCTTTCTTT.

This clonotype was seen a handful of times. The chain recombines TRBV7-9 with TRBJ1-2, with TRBD1 matching over 9 bases. Germline V gene lookup returns CDR1 SEHNR and CDR2 FQNEAQ (reference sequence). Trimming removed 11 bases from V and 5 bases from J; junction bases left unmatched: 6. The CDR3 extends over 12 amino acids. CDR3 nucleotide sequence: TGTGCCGGGACAGGGTTTTGGTATGGCTACACCTTC. It yields the protein CAGTGFWYGYTF.

Only a few counts were recorded for this clonotype. This rearrangement joins TRBV27 to TRBJ1-1, with D unresolved. CDR1 and CDR2 from the germline V gene are MNHEY and SMNVEV (reference sequence). The length of the CDR3 is 14 residues. V was pared by 3 bases and J by 2 bases, with 10 bases between. As DNA, the CDR3 is TGTGCCAGCAGTTTCGGGATATTAAACACTGAAGCTTTCTTT. Amino acids: CASSFGILNTEAFF.

The J gene is TRBJ1-1, the V gene TRBV27, with D hard to call. The CDR3 length is 17 residues. V was pared by 0 bases and J by 1 base, with 15 bases between. The germline CDR1 and CDR2 sequences are MNHEY and SMNVEV (reference sequence). Here the CDR3 reads CASSLSFFSGANTEAFF. CDR3 coding DNA: TGTGCCAGCAGTTTATCCTTTTTCTCGGGAGCGAACACTGAAGCTTTCTTT.

This clonotype was seen repeatedly, ten times or more. The rearrangement uses TRBV7-9 and TRBJ1-1, with D tentatively TRBD1 (5 bases). Germline V gene data show CDR1 as SEHNR and CDR2 as FQNEAQ (reference sequence). The CDR3 sequence is 14 residues long. The V gene lost 5 bases and the J gene lost 3 bases, with 13 bases spanning the gap. CDR3 protein: CASSLQGRHTEAFF. The CDR3 bases are TGTGCCAGCAGCCTTCAGGGTCGGCACACTGAAGCTTTCTTT.

The chain has TRBV6-2 or TRBV6-3 and TRBJ1-1; no firm D call. The CDR3 extends over 12 amino acids. CDR1 is MNHEY and CDR2 is SVGEGT in the germline V gene. V was clipped by 7 bases and J by 8 bases, with 14 bases between them. The CDR3 here is CASTELGAEAFF. The CDR3 DNA reads as TGTGCCAGCACCGAATTGGGAGCGGAAGCTTTCTTT.

This clonotype has more than one count but fewer than ten. The chain links TRBV4-1 to TRBJ2-3; 7 nucleotides agree with TRBD2. After removal of 0 bases from V and 6 bases from J, the junction contained 21 bases not matched to a gene. The CDR3 loop spans 20 amino acids. The germline V gene has CDR1 MGHRA and CDR2 YSYEKL. The CDR3 spells CASSQDAWFARGSGRDTQYF. CDR3 sequence (DNA): TGCGCCAGCAGCCAAGATGCTTGGTTTGCGCGGGGGTCGGGTAGGGATACGCAGTATTTT.

This clonotype was observed a few times. This chain links TRBV18 with TRBJ1-5; 10 bases align to TRBD1. The CDR3 is made up of 17 amino acids. V shed 4 bases, J shed 5 bases, and the junction held 11 bases outside the gene matches. Germline CDR1 KGHSH, CDR2 LQKENI. Here the CDR3 reads CASSLSATGTGDQPQHF. CDR3 nucleotides: TGTGCCAGCTCACTTAGCGCGACCGGGACAGGGGATCAGCCCCAGCATTTT.

The chain is built from TRBV29-1 and TRBJ2-7; 7 nucleotides agree with TRBD1. In germline, CDR1 is SQVTM, CDR2 ANQGSEA. The CDR3 is 14 amino acids. V was clipped by 4 bases and J by 5 bases; unmatched bases: 11. CDR3 sequence reads: CSVVGLTGLHEQYF. The CDR3 bases are TGCAGCGTTGTGGGGTTGACAGGGCTCCACGAGCAGTACTTC.